A selection of T cell receptor beta chains follows, all from one sample in a study of T cells expressing NK-cell markers. From its re-call of the 5' RACE reads, TCRdb lists each CDR3 protein once, without DNA. This specimen shows hundreds of thousands of distinct CDR3 sequences; the ten leading clones hold roughly 3.6%. Sequencing was done on a sample of blood T cells: a sorted CD56 or NKG2C T cell subset, CD4+ or CD8+ T cells, or bulk PBMC T cells (not recorded which). These receptors originate from a man between 18 and 29 years old in good health. Each CDR3 is given with its conserved first and last residue.

V gene	J gene	CDR3 protein
TRBV27	TRBJ2-1	CASSPRAGLVNNEQFF
TRBV6-1	TRBJ2-7	CASSPGGSGKPYEQYF
TRBV29-1	TRBJ2-3	CSVAGLAGTDTQYF
TRBV4-1	TRBJ2-1	CASSEDGRSSTYNEQFF
TRBV7-8	TRBJ2-3	CASSPPRRRSTDTQYF
TRBV20-1	TRBJ1-5	CSARDFQGQLHSNQPQHF
TRBV7-2	TRBJ2-1	CASNGLEAYNEQFF
TRBV6-2/TRBV6-3	TRBJ2-1	CASSYSRHLGLAGAYEQFF
TRBV10-3	TRBJ2-1	CAIGEAGRRSNEQFF
TRBV14	TRBJ1-1	CASSRGRRSEAFF
TRBV12-3/TRBV12-4	TRBJ1-5	CASSLGGRLGDQPQHF
TRBV12-3/TRBV12-4	TRBJ1-2	CASSLGGRGYGYTF
TRBV3-1	TRBJ2-6	CASSQDPAGFATGANVLTF
TRBV27	TRBJ2-3	CASSFLLAGGNSDTQYF
TRBV4-1	TRBJ2-5	CASSLDREKETQYF
TRBV5-1	TRBJ2-1	CASSLLGPLAHNEQFF
TRBV7-2	TRBJ2-7	CASSFGTSGSRRGYEQYF
TRBV20-1	TRBJ2-7	CSALVGGTSSYEQYF
TRBV5-1	TRBJ2-1	CASSLVIAGSSYEQFF
TRBV5-1	TRBJ1-1	CASSEQGTEAFF
TRBV28	TRBJ1-2	CASLEINYGYTF
TRBV15	TRBJ2-5	CATSRDSGTRQETQYF
TRBV7-2	TRBJ1-1	CACEPPTGRTEAFF
TRBV5-1	TRBJ2-1	CASSLVGQQSYNEQFF
TRBV7-8	TRBJ2-7	CASIKLPGLAGGSEQYF
TRBV5-1	TRBJ2-3	CASSFDRPETDTQYF
TRBV2	TRBJ2-7	CASKVAGGKYEQYF
TRBV6-2/TRBV6-3	TRBJ1-1	CASSTGTIEAFF
TRBV7-2	TRBJ2-3	CASSFDRSVTDTQYF
TRBV29-1	TRBJ2-5	CSVEPGGSPGETQYF
TRBV29-1	TRBJ2-5	CSVGPGGGETQYF
TRBV25-1	TRBJ2-1	CAAHGSYDNEQFF
TRBV2	TRBJ1-2	CASRYTAGGYTF
TRBV12-3/TRBV12-4	TRBJ2-7	CASRISGSGHEQYF
TRBV5-6	TRBJ2-4	CASSLLQAKNIQYF
TRBV12-3/TRBV12-4	TRBJ2-2	CASSFSGGPLDTGELFF
TRBV4-3	TRBJ2-5	CASSRQGQGGETQYF
TRBV28	TRBJ1-6	CASSTQGGSPLHF